These T cell receptor beta chains were read from a single sample in a study of T cell responses to AZD1222 COVID-19 vaccine. Sequencing used immunoSEQ multiplex PCR; TCRdb keeps in-frame clones, though not all of them. This sample has about 160,000 clones, with 75% to 95% found just once. Here the sequenced sample was peripheral blood, taken on day 0 of AZD1222 vaccination. These TCRs come from an adult in good health. Both conserved end residues are part of each CDR3. The order of the fields is clone size, V gene, J gene, D gene, CDR3 DNA, CDR3 protein. D genes are given only for firm matches. Expanded clones are given a class, and other clones once, few, many or no size at all.

>-|TRBV25-1|TRBJ1-1|-
TGTGCCAGCAGTGAATTTGGCAAGAACACTGAAGCTTTCTTT
CASSEFGKNTEAFF
>many|TRBV19|TRBJ1-5|-
TGTGCCAGTAGAGGCCCTTTGGATCAGCCCCAGCATTTT
CASRGPLDQPQHF
>once|TRBV5-8|TRBJ2-5|-
TGTGCCAGCAGGGACTACGGACTTAAAGAGACCCAGTACTTC
CASRDYGLKETQYF
>once|TRBV28|TRBJ2-2|TRBD1
TGTGCCAGCAGTCCCCCGGGACAGTCCCCCGGGGAGCTGTTTTTT
CASSPPGQSPGELFF
>-|TRBV5-1|TRBJ1-4|TRBD1
TGCGCCAGCAGCTTGGGGGCCGGACAGGGAAATGAAAAACTGTTTTTT
CASSLGAGQGNEKLFF
>-|TRBV2|TRBJ1-5|-
TGTGCCAGCAGTGAAAAACGGTATAGCAATCAGCCCCAGCATTTT
CASSEKRYSNQPQHF
>-|TRBV7-6|TRBJ2-7|TRBD2
TGTGCCAGCAGCTCCCAGGTGGCTAGCGGGAGCGAGCAGTACTTC
CASSSQVASGSEQYF
>once|TRBV7-2|TRBJ2-1|TRBD2
TGTGCCAGCAGCATCGTAGCGGGAGATGAGCAGTTCTTC
CASSIVAGDEQFF
>once|TRBV7-3|TRBJ2-3|TRBD2
TGTGCCAGCAGCTTAGGGCAAGCGGGAGGGCCGACAGATACGCAGTATTTT
CASSLGQAGGPTDTQYF
>-|TRBV5-1|TRBJ1-1|-
TGCGCCAGCAGCTTGCGTACGAACACTGAAGCTTTCTTT
CASSLRTNTEAFF
>few|TRBV6-5|TRBJ2-7|-
TGTGCCAGCAGCCGAGACAGCTACGAGCAGTACTTC
CASSRDSYEQYF
>-|TRBV4-1|TRBJ1-5|TRBD1
TGCGCCAGCAGCCAAGAGGTAACAGGGGATCAGCCCCAGCATTTT
CASSQEVTGDQPQHF
>-|TRBV9|TRBJ1-2|-
TGTGCCAGCAGCGTAGAAGCAGTGAACTATGGCTACACCTTC
CASSVEAVNYGYTF
>-|TRBV5-1|TRBJ2-5|TRBD2
TGCGCCAGCAGATCGACTAGCGGGAGGGTCACGGAGACCCAGTACTTC
CASRSTSGRVTETQYF
>-|TRBV2|TRBJ1-5|-
TGTGCCAGCAGTGGACCGGGTCAAAATCAGCCCCAGCATTTT
CASSGPGQNQPQHF
>few|TRBV3-1/TRBV3-2|TRBJ1-2|TRBD1
TGTGCCAGCAGCCAAAGCTTCCGAGACAGGGAGGGCTACACCTTC
CASSQSFRDREGYTF
>-|TRBV6-5|TRBJ1-5|-
TGTGCCAGCAGGGCGGAGGGGAGCAATCAGCCCCAGCATTTT
CASRAEGSNQPQHF
>-|TRBV3-1/TRBV3-2|TRBJ1-1|-
TGTGCCAGCAGCCCCTACCCCTTGGATACTGAAGCTTTCTTT
CASSPYPLDTEAFF
>-|TRBV7-2|TRBJ1-5|-
TGTGCCAGCAGCTTACTGCGGGAACGACAGCCCCAGCATTTT
CASSLLRERQPQHF
>-|TRBV20-1|TRBJ2-5|-
TGCAGTGCTAAGGCCCAAGAGACCCAGTACTTC
CSAKAQETQYF
>-|TRBV19|TRBJ1-5|-
TGTGCCAGGGGTGGGGCCCAGCATTTT
CARGGAQHF
>-|TRBV2|TRBJ2-5|-
TGTGCCAGCACGAGGGAGAAGGGAGAGACCCAGTACTTC
CASTREKGETQYF
>once|TRBV27|TRBJ2-1|TRBD1
TGTGCCAGCAGTTTTATAACAGGGGGTACTTTCGACAATGAGCAGTTCTTC
CASSFITGGTFDNEQFF
>-|TRBV5-8|TRBJ2-2|-
TGTGCCAGCAGCTTGTACCCGAACACCGGGGAGCTGTTTTTT
CASSLYPNTGELFF
>-|TRBV10-2|TRBJ1-1|-
TGCGCCAGCACCCCCCAGGAGGGGATGGCTTTCTTT
CASTPQEGMAFF
>-|TRBV7-6|TRBJ2-3|TRBD2
TGTGCCAGCACTTCACTCACTAGCGGGAGCACAGATACGCAGTATTTT
CASTSLTSGSTDTQYF
>-|TRBV24-1|TRBJ1-1|-
TGTGCCACCAGGGATGGGGGCACTGAAGCTTTCTTT
CATRDGGTEAFF
>-|TRBV2|TRBJ2-5|TRBD1
TGTGCCAGCAGCCCCACAGGGGCTGGTTGGGAGACCCAGTACTTC
CASSPTGAGWETQYF
>-|TRBV5-8|TRBJ2-7|-
TGTGCCACCTTCCAACGGGGCACCTACGAGCAGTACTTC
CATFQRGTYEQYF
>-|TRBV4-1|TRBJ2-6|TRBD1
TGCGCCAGCAGCCAAGAGACAGGGTTGGGATCTGGGGCCAACGTCCTGACTTTC
CASSQETGLGSGANVLTF
>-|TRBV11-3|TRBJ2-5|TRBD2
TGTGCCAGCAGCGGGGGACTAGCGGGAGGAGAGACCCAGTACTTC
CASSGGLAGGETQYF
>-|TRBV4-2|TRBJ2-7|TRBD2
TGTGCCAGCAGCCCTACTAGCGGTAAAGGGGGCTACGAGCAGTACTTC
CASSPTSGKGGYEQYF